These T cell receptor beta chains were read from a single sample in a study of cytomegalovirus exposure and HLA in healthy donors. Measured with immunoSEQ multiplex PCR; TCRdb has only the in-frame clones, and not every one. Among 150,000 to 200,000 clones, around 78% were seen once, and the ten largest hold roughly 1%. The sequencing input was PBMCs. Every receptor here comes from a woman aged 40 to 50 in good health and CMV-seronegative. Both conserved end residues are part of each CDR3. The D gene is left open where the match is weak. Some rows mark clone size as missing; the rest say once, few, many or name a class of expanded clone.

v_gene	len	abundance	j_gene	d_gene	CDR3nt	CDR3aa
TRBV4-2	17	NA	TRBJ2-2	TRBD1	TGTGCCAGCAGCCGCGGGACAGGGGGCGCGGGCACCGGGGAGCTGTTTTTT	CASSRGTGGAGTGELFF
TRBV13	16	NA	TRBJ2-7	TRBD2	TGTGCCAGCAGCTTAAGTAGCGGGAGGGGGGGCTACGAGCAGTACTTC	CASSLSSGRGGYEQYF
TRBV5-8	17	NA	TRBJ1-2	TRBD1	TGTGCCAGCAGCTTGGGGGTTGATACAGGGGCATCCTATGGCTACACCTTC	CASSLGVDTGASYGYTF
TRBV11-2	15	NA	TRBJ2-1	TRBD1	TGTGCCAGCAGCCCGTGGACAGGGTCCTCCAATGAGCAGTTCTTC	CASSPWTGSSNEQFF
TRBV10-3	13	NA	TRBJ1-2	TRBD1	TGTGCCATCAGTGAAGGGACAGCCTATGGCTACACCTTC	CAISEGTAYGYTF
TRBV1	16	NA	TRBJ2-7	NA	TGCACCAGCAGCCACGGTGCGGCGGGAGGGCCGGGCGAGCAGTACTTC	CTSSHGAAGGPGEQYF
TRBV4-2	18	NA	TRBJ2-2	TRBD2	TGTGCCAGCAGCCACATATCCCCTGGACTAGAGGTGGCCGGGGAGCTGTTTTTT	CASSHISPGLEVAGELFF
TRBV4-2	17	once	TRBJ2-5	TRBD2	TGTGCCAGCAGCCAAGGGACTAGCGGGAAGGGCCAAGAGACCCAGTACTTC	CASSQGTSGKGQETQYF
TRBV7-6	15	few	TRBJ1-2	TRBD1	TGTGCCAGCAGGAATCAGGGGGCGAGGTTCGGGGGCTACACCTTC	CASRNQGARFGGYTF
TRBV7-9	15	NA	TRBJ2-7	TRBD1	TGTGCCAGCAGCTTAGTGGGGACAGGGGGATACGAGCAGTACTTC	CASSLVGTGGYEQYF
TRBV7-9	16	once	TRBJ2-1	NA	TGTGCCAGCAGCCCCTTTGAGGGAGTGGGCTACAATGAGCAGTTCTTC	CASSPFEGVGYNEQFF
TRBV4-2	15	NA	TRBJ1-2	TRBD1	TGTGCCAGCACCCTAACGGACAGGGAAGGCTATGGCTACACCTTC	CASTLTDREGYGYTF
TRBV28	14	NA	TRBJ2-7	TRBD1	TGTGCCAGCAGGCCCGTACAGGGGGCATACGAGCAGTACTTC	CASRPVQGAYEQYF
TRBV5-1	15	NA	TRBJ2-1	NA	TGCGCCAGCAGCTTGGTGGGCGAGACCTACAATGAGCAGTTCTTC	CASSLVGETYNEQFF
TRBV6-1	16	once	TRBJ2-7	TRBD2	TGTGCCAGCAGTGAACGACTAGCGGGAGCCTACTACGAGCAGTACTTC	CASSERLAGAYYEQYF
TRBV28	13	NA	TRBJ2-7	NA	TGTGCCAGCAGTTTATTTCGGTACTACGAGCAGTACTTC	CASSLFRYYEQYF
TRBV5-6	16	NA	TRBJ2-3	TRBD2	TGTGCCAGCAGCTTCAGACTAGCGGGAAGCACAGATACGCAGTATTTT	CASSFRLAGSTDTQYF